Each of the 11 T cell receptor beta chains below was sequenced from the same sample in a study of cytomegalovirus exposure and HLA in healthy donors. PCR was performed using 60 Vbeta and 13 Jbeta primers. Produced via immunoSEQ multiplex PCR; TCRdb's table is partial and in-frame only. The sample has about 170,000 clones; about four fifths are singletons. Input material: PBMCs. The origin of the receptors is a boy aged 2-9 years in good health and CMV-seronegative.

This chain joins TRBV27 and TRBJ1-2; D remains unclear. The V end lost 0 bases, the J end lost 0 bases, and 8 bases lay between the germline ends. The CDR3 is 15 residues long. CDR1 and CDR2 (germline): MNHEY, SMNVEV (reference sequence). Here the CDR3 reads CASSLSPSANYGYTF. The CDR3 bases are TGTGCCAGCAGTTTATCTCCTTCAGCTAACTATGGCTACACCTTC.

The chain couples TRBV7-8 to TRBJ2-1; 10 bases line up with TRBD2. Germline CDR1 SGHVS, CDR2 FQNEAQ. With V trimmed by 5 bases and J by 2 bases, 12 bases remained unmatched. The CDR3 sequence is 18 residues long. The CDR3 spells CASSLGLARKPPYNEQFF. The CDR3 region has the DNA TGTGCCAGCAGCCTGGGACTAGCGAGAAAACCTCCCTACAATGAGCAGTTCTTC. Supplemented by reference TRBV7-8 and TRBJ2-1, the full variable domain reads GAGVSQSPRYKVAKRGQDVALRCDPISGHVSLFWYQQALGQGPEFLTYFQNEAQLDKSGLPSDRFFAERPEGSVSTLKIQRTQQEDSAVYLCASSLGLARKPPYNEQFFGPGTRLTVL.

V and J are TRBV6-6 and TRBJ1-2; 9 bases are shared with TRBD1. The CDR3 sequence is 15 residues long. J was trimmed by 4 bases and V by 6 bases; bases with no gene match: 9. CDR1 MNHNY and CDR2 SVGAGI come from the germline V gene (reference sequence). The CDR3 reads CASSPSGTGTYGYTF. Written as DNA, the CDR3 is TGTGCCAGCAGCCCGTCTGGGACAGGGACCTATGGCTACACCTTC.

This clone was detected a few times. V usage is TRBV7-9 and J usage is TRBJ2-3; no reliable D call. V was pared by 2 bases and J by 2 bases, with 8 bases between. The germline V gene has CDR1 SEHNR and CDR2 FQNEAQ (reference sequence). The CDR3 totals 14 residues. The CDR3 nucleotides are TGTGCCAGCAGCTTACAGGATTACACAGATACGCAGTATTTT. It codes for CASSLQDYTDTQYF.

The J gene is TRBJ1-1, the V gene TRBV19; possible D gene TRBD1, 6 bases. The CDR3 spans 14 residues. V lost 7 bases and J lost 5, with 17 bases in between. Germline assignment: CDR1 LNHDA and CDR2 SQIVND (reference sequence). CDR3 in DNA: TGTGCCAGTAATCAGGGGCTTCTTGGGACTGAAGCTTTCTTT. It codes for CASNQGLLGTEAFF.

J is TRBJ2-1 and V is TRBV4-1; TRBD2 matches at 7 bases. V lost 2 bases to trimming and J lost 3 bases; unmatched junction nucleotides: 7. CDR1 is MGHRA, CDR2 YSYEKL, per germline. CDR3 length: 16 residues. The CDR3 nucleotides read TGCGCCAGCAGCCAACTGGGGAGGGAGTACTACAATGAGCAGTTCTTC. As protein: CASSQLGREYYNEQFF.

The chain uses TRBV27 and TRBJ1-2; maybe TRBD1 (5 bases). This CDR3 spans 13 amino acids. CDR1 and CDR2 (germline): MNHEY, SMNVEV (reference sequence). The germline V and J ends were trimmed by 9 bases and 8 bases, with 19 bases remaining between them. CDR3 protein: CASFGDSPGGYTF. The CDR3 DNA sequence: TGTGCCAGTTTCGGGGACTCTCCCGGAGGCTACACCTTC.

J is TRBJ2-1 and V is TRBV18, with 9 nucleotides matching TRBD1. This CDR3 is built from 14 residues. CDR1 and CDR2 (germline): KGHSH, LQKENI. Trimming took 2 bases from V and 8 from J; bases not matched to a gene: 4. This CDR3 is CASSPWDRDYEQFF. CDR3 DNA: TGTGCCAGCTCACCATGGGACAGGGACTATGAGCAGTTCTTC.

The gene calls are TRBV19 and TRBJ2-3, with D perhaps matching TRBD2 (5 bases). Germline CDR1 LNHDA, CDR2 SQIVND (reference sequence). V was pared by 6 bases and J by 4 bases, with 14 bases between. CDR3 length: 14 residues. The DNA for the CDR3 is TGTGCCAGTAGGGTGGGAGAGGGCGCAGATACGCAGTATTTT. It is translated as CASRVGEGADTQYF.

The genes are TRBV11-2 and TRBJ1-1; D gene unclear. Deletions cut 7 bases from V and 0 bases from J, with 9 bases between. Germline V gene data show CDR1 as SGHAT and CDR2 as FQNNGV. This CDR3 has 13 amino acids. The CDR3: CASKERMNTEAFF. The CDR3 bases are TGTGCCAGCAAGGAGAGGATGAACACTGAAGCTTTCTTT.

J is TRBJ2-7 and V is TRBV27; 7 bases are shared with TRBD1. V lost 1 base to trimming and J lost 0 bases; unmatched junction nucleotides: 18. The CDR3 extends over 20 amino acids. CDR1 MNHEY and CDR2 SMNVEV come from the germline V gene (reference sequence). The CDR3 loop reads CASSLYIPYDREYPSYEQYF. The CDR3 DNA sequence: TGTGCCAGCAGTTTATATATCCCCTACGACAGGGAATATCCCTCCTACGAGCAGTACTTC.